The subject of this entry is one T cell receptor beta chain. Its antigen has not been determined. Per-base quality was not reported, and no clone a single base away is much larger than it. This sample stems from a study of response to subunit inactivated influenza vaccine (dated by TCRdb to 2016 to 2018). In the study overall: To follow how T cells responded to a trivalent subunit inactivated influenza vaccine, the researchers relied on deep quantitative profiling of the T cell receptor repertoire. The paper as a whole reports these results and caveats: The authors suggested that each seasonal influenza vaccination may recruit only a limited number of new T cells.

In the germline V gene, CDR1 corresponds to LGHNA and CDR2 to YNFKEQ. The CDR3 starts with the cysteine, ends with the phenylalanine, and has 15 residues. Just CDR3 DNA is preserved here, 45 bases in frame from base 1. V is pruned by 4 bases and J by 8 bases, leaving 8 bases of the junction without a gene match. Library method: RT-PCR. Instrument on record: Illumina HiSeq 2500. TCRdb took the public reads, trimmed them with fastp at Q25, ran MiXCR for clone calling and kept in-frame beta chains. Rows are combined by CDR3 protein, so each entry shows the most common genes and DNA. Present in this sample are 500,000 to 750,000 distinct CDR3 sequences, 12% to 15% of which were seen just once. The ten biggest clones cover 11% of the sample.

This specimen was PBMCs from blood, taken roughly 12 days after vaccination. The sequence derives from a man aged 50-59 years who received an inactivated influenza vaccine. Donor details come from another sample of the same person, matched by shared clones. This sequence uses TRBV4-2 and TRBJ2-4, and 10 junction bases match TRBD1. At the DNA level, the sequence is TGTGCCAGCAGCCTGGGGACAGGGGCGAGGGACATTCAGTACTTC. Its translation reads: CASSLGTGARDIQYF.